This paragraph reports one TCR beta chain. The antigen is not known. Assay used: immunoSEQ multiplex PCR; TCRdb lists only in-frame clones, some missing. Here the sample spans 150,000 to 200,000 clones, 85% being singletons. These data originate in a study of cytomegalovirus exposure and HLA in healthy donors. Findings and limits, study-wide: Most TCR sequences showed up rarely, but some public TCRs showed up in many donors. The study put roughly 160 TCR beta chains on its list as cytomegalovirus-associated. There were a few CMV-associated chains whose specificity for CMV antigens was confirmed in vitro. Diagnosis of cytomegalovirus status made by the classifier reportedly showed high specificity and sensitivity.

V shed 3 bases and J 2 bases; nucleotides not matched to a gene: 1. CDR1 is MRHNA and CDR2 is SNTAGT in the germline V gene. CDR3 length: 14 amino acids. The sequenced sample was PBMCs. This receptor was taken from a man younger than 35 in good health and CMV-seropositive. V and J are TRBV6-4 and TRBJ2-3; 8 bases line up with TRBD1. DNA of the CDR3: TGTGCCAGCAGTGAGGGACAGGACACAGATACGCAGTATTTT. Encoded protein: CASSEGQDTDTQYF.